The 3 T cell receptor beta chains listed next were all sequenced from one sample in a study of shared clonotypes between healthy human individuals. The table came from immunoSEQ multiplex PCR; TCRdb's copy has only in-frame clones and leaves some out. The sample carries some 2.1 million clones, about 95% recorded once. In the naive CD8 group, cells lacked CD45RO and were positively selected for CCR7, so terminally differentiated effector memory CD45RA+ cells were left out. The material sequenced was naive CD8+ T cells sorted from blood. The receptor source for this set is a man aged 18 to 35 in good health.

The rearrangement links TRBV7-9 to TRBJ1-6; D is unclear. The CDR3 spans 14 residues. Trimming took 5 bases from V and 10 from J, leaving 15 bases between them. Germline CDR1 is SEHNR and CDR2 is FQNEAQ (reference sequence). The CDR3 spells CASSQGLRGSPLHF. Here the CDR3 DNA reads TGTGCCAGCAGCCAAGGACTTCGAGGCTCACCCCTCCACTTT.

The V and J genes are TRBV6-1 and TRBJ2-7, with TRBD1 as a possible D gene (6 bases). The germline gives CDR1 MNHNS, CDR2 SASEGT. The ends were cut back, 6 bases at V and 3 bases at J, with 15 bases in the middle. CDR3 length: 14 amino acids. This CDR3 is CASSDFGQIYEQYF. As DNA, the CDR3 is TGTGCCAGCAGCGACTTTGGACAGATCTACGAGCAGTACTTC.

Of note for this clone: This sample includes further DNA sequences coding for the same CDR3. The chain is built from TRBV6-1 and TRBJ2-7; 7 bases align to TRBD1. CDR3 length: 13 amino acids. Germline V lookup: CDR1 MNHNS, CDR2 SASEGT. J lost 4 bases, V lost 2 bases, and 2 bases had no gene match. For the CDR3, the DNA is TGTGCCAGCAGTGAATACAGGGGATACGAGCAGTACTTC. Its translation is CASSEYRGYEQYF.